This T cell receptor beta chain was found in a study of post-analysis software for immune sequencing data. About the study: Multiple sclerosis in the patients followed relapsing-remitting, secondary progressive and progressive-relapsing courses.

In the case of this clonotype: Its antigen remains unknown.

Unique molecular identifiers tagged the TCR beta cDNA libraries. Yield was roughly 0.5 million cDNA molecules from around 1 to 9.1 million T cells. MiXCR was run by TCRdb on the PCR reads, yielding one entry per CDR3 protein. The sample holds some 240,000 distinct CDR3 sequences; 36% are singletons and the top ten take approximately 4.6%. General study findings and limits: Batch-matched samples strongly co-clustered by F measure. In patients, TRBV5-6, TRBV5-1 and TRBV20-1 belonged to five TRBV segments found more frequently than in controls. The study found significantly lower normalized Chao1 diversity in multiple sclerosis patients than in controls.

The CDR3 length is 12 residues. Trimming removed 1 base at V and 10 bases at J, with 10 bases between. CDR1 is MDHEN and CDR2 is SYDVKM in the germline V gene. This TCR was recovered from a girl aged 10-17 years with multiple sclerosis. The sample consisted of blood. The chain joins TRBV28 to TRBJ1-2; no clear D gene. The CDR3 nucleotides read TGTGCCAGCAGTTTATTAAGGAATGACTACACCTTC. This codes for CASSLLRNDYTF.